The clone carrying this T cell receptor (beta chain) was seen once. The antigen is undetermined. These data belong to a study of cytomegalovirus exposure and HLA in healthy donors. The study's findings and limits: The majority of TCR sequences were rare, yet some public TCRs appeared in many donors. Among the CMV-associated chains, a few were confirmed in vitro as specific for CMV antigens.

PCR used 60 Vbeta primers and 13 Jbeta primers. Per the authors' pipeline: Counted up in a later analysis, unique TCR beta chains came to some 72 million, with around 12 million shared. Clones were sequenced by immunoSEQ multiplex PCR, and TCRdb holds only the in-frame ones, with some missing. V, J and clone size are those of that table, while D and trimming were read from the DNA. The sample lists some 190,000 clones; around 76% were seen once. The germline CDR1 and CDR2 sequences are SQVTM and ANQGSEA. This CDR3 has 13 amino acids. V dropped 1 base and J dropped 4 bases, with 7 bases sitting between them.

Material: PBMCs. The source of this sequence is a man aged 35 to 55 in good health and CMV-seronegative. The chain links TRBV29-1 to TRBJ2-2; a possible D gene is TRBD1 (6 bases). The CDR3 sequence: CSVEVRGTGELFF. The CDR3 region has the DNA TGCAGCGTTGAAGTCAGGGGCACCGGGGAGCTGTTTTTT.